This T cell receptor beta chain came from a study of blood T cell repertoires in COVID-19. Authors' data handling: Reference gene primers were amplified, and this amplification served to estimate nucleated cell counts. Data came from immunoSEQ multiplex PCR; TCRdb stores just in-frame clones and leaves some out. The V and J calls and clone size come from that table; D and trimming were worked out from the DNA. The sample holds fewer than 200,000 clones; approximately 83% are singletons and the top ten take roughly 1.9%. Germline V lookup: CDR1 LNHDA, CDR2 SQIVND (reference sequence). This CDR3 region has 15 residues. Losses at the gene ends were 5 bases for V and 6 bases for J; bases not matched to a gene: 7.

The chain couples TRBV19 to TRBJ1-6, with 7 bases aligning to TRBD1. This TCR was sampled from a woman older than 75 with acute or convalescent COVID-19. Sequenced material: peripheral blood. CDR3 sequence: CASSWDSASNSPLHF. DNA of the CDR3: TGTGCCAGTAGTTGGGACAGTGCCTCTAATTCACCCCTCCACTTT.